These 6 T cell receptor beta chains came from one sample sequenced in a study of early T cells in non-severe SARS-CoV-2 infection (dated by TCRdb to about 2021). The receptor library was made with 5' RACE. TCRdb shows the sequencer as NextSeq 500. TCRdb itself trimmed the public reads at Q25 with fastp, ran MiXCR and retained productive beta chains. CDR3 protein sequences are deduplicated, and each keeps its most common genes and DNA. In all, the sample holds 70,000 to 95,000 distinct CDR3 sequences, and under 15% of those were seen once. The biggest ten clones account for under 0.75% of the sample. The specimen was whole blood. Source of these receptors: an adult who was a healthcare worker with PCR-confirmed SARS-CoV-2 infection or an uninfected control (not recorded which).

There are a few counts of this clonotype. The CDR3 DNA sequence: TGTGCCAGCAGCCATCGGACAGGCCACACCATATATTTT. It is translated as CASSHRTGHTIYF. The chain combines TRBV12-3 or TRBV12-4 with TRBJ1-3; 7 bases align to TRBD1. CDR3 length equals 13 residues. V lost 6 bases and J lost 8; bases outside the gene matches: 7.

The chain combines TRBV7-2 with TRBJ2-3; tentatively, D is TRBD1 (7 bases). CDR3 length: 15 residues. Per germline, CDR1 SGHTA and CDR2 FQGNSA. V shed 3 bases and J shed 1 base, with 11 bases lying between them. The DNA for the CDR3 is TGTGCCAGCAGCTTGGAGGGGGCCCGCACAGATACGCAGTATTTT. Protein sequence: CASSLEGARTDTQYF. Based on the CDR3 plus reference TRBV7-2 and TRBJ2-3, the full variable domain is GAGVSQSPSNKVTEKGKDVELRCDPISGHTALYWYRQSLGQGLEFLIYFQGNSAPDKSGLPSDRFSAERTGGSVSTLTIQRTQQEDSAVYLCASSLEGARTDTQYFGPGTRLTVL.

V usage is TRBV20-1 and J usage is TRBJ1-1, with a weak D call TRBD1 (6 bases). Trimming shortened V by 6 bases and J by 7 bases, and 15 bases separated the two germline ends. There are 12 residues in the CDR3. Germline CDR1 is DFQATT and CDR2 is SNEGSKA (reference sequence). CDR3: CSATEGGGEAFF. DNA of the CDR3: TGCAGTGCAACCGAGGGGGGCGGTGAAGCTTTCTTT.

V and J are TRBV2 and TRBJ1-5, with D possibly TRBD1 on 5 matching bases. V gave up 6 bases and J gave up 6 bases, with 18 bases separating them. CDR3 length equals 15 residues. Germline CDR1 and CDR2: SNHLY and FYNNEI. CDR3 sequence (DNA): TGTGCCAGCAGCTCCATGGGGACTCTGGGTCAGCCCCAGCATTTT. This translates into CASSSMGTLGQPQHF.

The chain combines TRBV5-5 with TRBJ1-2; TRBD1 agrees at 8 bases. V was pared by 4 bases and J by 0 bases, with 11 bases of the junction left unmatched. Germline CDR1 and CDR2: SGHKS and YYEKEE (reference sequence). The length of the CDR3 is 17 residues. DNA of the CDR3: TGTGCCAGCAGCCTAAGACTTGGACAGGGCCCTAACTATGGCTACACCTTC. This gives the protein CASSLRLGQGPNYGYTF.

This clonotype was counted only a few times. The chain joins TRBV7-6 to TRBJ1-1, with TRBD1 identical over 7 bases. The CDR3 is made up of 13 amino acids. V shed 5 bases and J 4 bases; nucleotides not matched to a gene: 4. CDR1 is SGHVS and CDR2 is FNYEAQ in the germline V gene. The DNA of the CDR3 is TGTGCCAGCAGCACTGGGACAGCCACTGAAGCTTTCTTT. It is translated as CASSTGTATEAFF.